The next 12 T cell receptor beta chains were all read from a single sample in a study of long-term antiretroviral therapy in people with HIV. A v3.0 immunoSEQ assay was performed at survey level. TCRdb keeps only in-frame clones here, not all; method: immunoSEQ multiplex PCR. In the table there are around 20,000 clones, around 77% of which are singletons. Sequencing was performed on unsorted PBMCs, taken 2.2 years after starting antiretroviral therapy. These receptors came from a man aged 50-60 years with HIV.

This clone was seen a few times. This chain uses TRBV28 with TRBJ1-1; D gene unclear. CDR3 length equals 12 residues. Trimming cost V 2 bases and J 5 bases, with 6 bases left between them. Germline CDR1 reads MDHEN; CDR2 reads SYDVKM. CDR3: CASSLPPTEAFF. The CDR3 DNA reads TGTGCCAGCAGTTTACCCCCAACTGAAGCTTTCTTT.

CDR3 in DNA: TGCGCCAGCAGCTTGGGATCGGACAGGGAGGTCACCATATATTTT. It yields the protein CASSLGSDREVTIYF. This chain links TRBV5-1 with TRBJ1-3; 8 positions match TRBD1. The germline V gene encodes CDR1 SGHRS and CDR2 YFSETQ. This CDR3 spans 15 amino acids. V trimming: 0 bases; J trimming: 9 bases; junction bases outside the gene matches: 8.

V and J are TRBV10-2 and TRBJ2-7; D not certain. Per germline, CDR1 WSHSY and CDR2 SAAADI. CDR3 length equals 12 residues. The V gene lost 0 bases and the J gene lost 5 bases, with 5 bases spanning the gap. Written as DNA, the CDR3 is TGCGCCAGCAGTGAGTCGGCAGACGAGCAGTACTTC. This gives the protein CASSESADEQYF.

The chain couples TRBV6-1 to TRBJ2-7; TRBD1 is a possible D gene (6 bases). The germline CDR1 and CDR2 sequences are MNHNS and SASEGT. The germline V and J ends were trimmed by 3 bases and 3 bases, with 9 bases remaining between them. The CDR3 loop spans 13 amino acids. In nucleotides, the CDR3 is TGTGCCAGCAGTGACAGGGGAATCTACGAGCAGTACTTC. Translating gives CASSDRGIYEQYF.

The chain has TRBV5-6 and TRBJ2-4; possibly TRBD1 for D (7 bases). The CDR3 is 14 amino acids. V was trimmed by 7 bases and J by 5 bases, leaving 16 bases between them. Looked up from germline, CDR1 is SGHDT and CDR2 is YYEEEE. CDR3 DNA: TGTGCCAGCCATAAAGGAGGGGGCGAAAACATTCAGTACTTC. The encoded protein is CASHKGGGENIQYF.

CDR3 residues: CASSRGDWRDTQYF. DNA for the CDR3: TGTGCCAGTAGTAGGGGAGACTGGCGGGATACGCAGTATTTT. The chain carries TRBV19 and TRBJ2-3, with a possible D match to TRBD2 (5 bases). The V gene lost 4 bases and the J gene lost 6 bases, with 14 bases spanning the gap. Germline CDR1 LNHDA, CDR2 SQIVND (reference sequence). This CDR3 contains 14 residues.

This chain connects TRBV6-5 to TRBJ2-2; perhaps TRBD1 as D (5 bases). Per germline, CDR1 MNHEY and CDR2 SVGAGI. V gave up 1 base and J gave up 4 bases, with 13 bases separating them. The CDR3 sequence is 16 residues long. CDR3 sequence reads: CASSYYQGGGTGELFF. The CDR3 nucleotides read TGTGCCAGCAGTTACTATCAGGGTGGTGGCACCGGGGAGCTGTTTTTT.

The V call is TRBV9, the J call TRBJ1-5, with D possibly matching TRBD1 (5 bases). Germline V gene data show CDR1 as SGDLS and CDR2 as YYNGEE. The V gene lost 2 bases and the J gene lost 15 bases, with 15 bases spanning the gap. The CDR3 runs 12 residues. CDR3 in amino acids: CASSVTRGDGHF. As DNA, the CDR3 is TGTGCCAGCAGCGTTACGAGGGGAGACGGGCATTTT.

This clone was counted a single time. This chain uses TRBV28 with TRBJ2-2, with D perhaps matching TRBD2 (6 bases). This CDR3 contains 17 residues. Germline V lookup: CDR1 MDHEN, CDR2 SYDVKM. Trimming took off 6 bases at V and 1 base at J, with 18 bases between the two ends. The CDR3 region is CASSGVHRRGNTGELFF. DNA for the CDR3: TGTGCCAGCAGCGGTGTTCATCGGAGGGGGAACACCGGGGAGCTGTTTTTT.

This clone was seen only a few times. Compared with germline, one end of the junction differs, possibly owing to a read error. The rearrangement joins TRBV7-7 to TRBJ2-1; D is ambiguous. The CDR3 extends over 13 amino acids. Germline CDR1 is SSHAT and CDR2 is FNYEAQ (reference sequence). The CDR3 region is CASSSTPSNEQFF. CDR3 nucleotides: TGTGCTAGCAGCTCGACGCCCAGTAATGAGCAGTTCTTC.

The rearrangement links TRBV6-5 to TRBJ2-2; the D gene could be TRBD1 or TRBD2 (6 bases each). The V gene's germline CDR1 is MNHEY and CDR2 SVGAGI. The CDR3 consists of 16 residues. V lost 0 bases and J lost 6, with 14 bases in between. Here the CDR3 reads CASSYSGGAGAGELFF. The DNA of the CDR3 is TGTGCCAGCAGTTACTCGGGGGGCGCCGGCGCCGGGGAGCTGTTTTTT.

The chain links TRBV7-2 to TRBJ2-7; the D is unclear. The germline CDR1 and CDR2 sequences are SGHTA and FQGNSA. There are 13 residues in the CDR3. V shed 6 bases and J shed 6 bases, with 15 bases lying between them. The CDR3 nucleotides are TGTGCCAGCAGTCATCCGGGTTATGGCGAGCAGTACTTC. This translates into CASSHPGYGEQYF.